These 2 T cell receptor beta chains were all obtained from the same sample, sequenced in a study of blood T cell repertoires in COVID-19. Data came from immunoSEQ multiplex PCR; TCRdb stores just in-frame clones and leaves some out. In the table there are about 90,000 clones, 80% of which are singletons. The material sequenced was peripheral blood. These receptor sequences come from a woman aged 70-85 years with acute or convalescent COVID-19.

The rearrangement uses TRBV10-2 and TRBJ2-1, with TRBD2 identical over 12 bases. This CDR3 has 16 amino acids. V shed 4 bases, J shed 9 bases, and the junction held 10 bases outside the gene matches. The germline V gene has CDR1 WSHSY and CDR2 SAAADI. The CDR3 DNA sequence: TGCGCCAGCAGTGGGCTAGCGGGAGGGCCCATCGGTGAGCAGTTCTTC. It specifies CASSGLAGGPIGEQFF.

This clone was picked up a small number of times. V is TRBV6-2 or TRBV6-3 and J is TRBJ1-1; no clear D gene. V lost 2 bases, J lost 5 bases, and 9 bases lay in between. CDR1 is MNHEY, CDR2 SVGEGT, per germline. CDR3 size: 13 residues. The DNA for the CDR3 is TGTGCCAGCAGTTACGTGCGGCAAACTGAAGCTTTCTTT. This gives the protein CASSYVRQTEAFF.